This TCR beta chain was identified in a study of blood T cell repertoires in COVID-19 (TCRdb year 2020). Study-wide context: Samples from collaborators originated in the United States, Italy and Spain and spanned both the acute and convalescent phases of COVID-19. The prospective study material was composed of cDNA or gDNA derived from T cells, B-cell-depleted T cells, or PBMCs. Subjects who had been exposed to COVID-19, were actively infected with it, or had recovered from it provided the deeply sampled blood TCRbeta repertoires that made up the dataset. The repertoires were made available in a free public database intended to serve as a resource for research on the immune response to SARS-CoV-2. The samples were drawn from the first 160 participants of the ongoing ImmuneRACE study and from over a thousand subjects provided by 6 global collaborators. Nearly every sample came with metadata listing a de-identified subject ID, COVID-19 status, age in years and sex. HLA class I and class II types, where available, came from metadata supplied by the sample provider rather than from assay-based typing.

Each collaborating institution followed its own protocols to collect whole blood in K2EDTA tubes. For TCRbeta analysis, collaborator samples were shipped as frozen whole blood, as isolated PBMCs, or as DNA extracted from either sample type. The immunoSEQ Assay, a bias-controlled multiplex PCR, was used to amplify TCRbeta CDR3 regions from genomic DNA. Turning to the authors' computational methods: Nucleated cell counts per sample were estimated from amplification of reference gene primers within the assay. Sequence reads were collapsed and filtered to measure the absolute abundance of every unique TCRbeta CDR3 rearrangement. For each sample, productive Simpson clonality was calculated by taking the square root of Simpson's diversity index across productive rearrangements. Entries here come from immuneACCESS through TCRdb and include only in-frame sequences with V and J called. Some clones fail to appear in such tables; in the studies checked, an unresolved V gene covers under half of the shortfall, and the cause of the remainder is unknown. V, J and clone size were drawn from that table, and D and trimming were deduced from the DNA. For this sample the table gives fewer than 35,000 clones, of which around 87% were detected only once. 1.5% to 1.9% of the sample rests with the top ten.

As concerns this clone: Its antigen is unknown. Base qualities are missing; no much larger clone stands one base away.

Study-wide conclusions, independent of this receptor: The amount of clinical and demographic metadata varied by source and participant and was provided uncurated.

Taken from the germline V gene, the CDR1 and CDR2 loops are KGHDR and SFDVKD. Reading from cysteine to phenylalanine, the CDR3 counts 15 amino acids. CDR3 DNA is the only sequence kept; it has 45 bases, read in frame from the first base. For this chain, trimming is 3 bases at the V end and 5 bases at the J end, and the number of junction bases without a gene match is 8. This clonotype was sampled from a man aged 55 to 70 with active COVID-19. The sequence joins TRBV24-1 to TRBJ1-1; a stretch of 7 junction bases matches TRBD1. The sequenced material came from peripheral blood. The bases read TGTGCCACCAGTGATCCTAAGGGGGCTGAAACTGAAGCTTTCTTT. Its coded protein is CATSDPKGAETEAFF.